The rows below give T cell receptor beta chains drawn from one sample of a study of CD8+ T cells in alopecia areata. Only in-frame clones appear in the TCRdb table, and some are missing; sequencing was by immunoSEQ multiplex PCR. The sample contains 100,000 to 150,000 clones, around 50% of which appear only once. Sequencing was done on a sample of NKG2D-low CD8+ T cells sorted from blood. The origin of the receptors is a human donor with alopecia areata. Each CDR3 is given with its conserved first and last residue. D genes are given only for firm matches. Some rows have no size entry. The others give once, few or many, or a class for an expanded clone.

>TRBV29-1|TRBJ2-1|few|NA
CSVPGSRNEQFF
TGCAGCGTTCCAGGGAGCAGGAATGAGCAGTTCTTC
>TRBV29-1|TRBJ1-2|NA|NA
CSVEDNYGYTF
TGCAGCGTTGAAGATAACTATGGCTACACCTTC
>TRBV11-2|TRBJ2-7|few|NA
CASSRTTGNEQYF
TGTGCCAGCAGTCGCACGACGGGCAACGAGCAGTACTTC
>TRBV29-1|TRBJ2-7|few|NA
CSVEDSGHPGYEQYF
TGCAGCGTTGAAGACTCTGGGCATCCCGGCTACGAGCAGTACTTC
>TRBV29-1|TRBJ2-7|NA|TRBD1
CSAASFRGYEQYF
TGCAGCGCCGCAAGCTTCAGGGGGTACGAGCAGTACTTC
>TRBV5-4|TRBJ2-3|few|NA
CASSRSKSRTGDTQYF
TGTGCCAGCAGCAGGTCGAAGTCGCGGACTGGAGATACGCAGTATTTT
>TRBV29-1|TRBJ1-2|NA|TRBD1
CSVEGTGGGYTF
TGCAGCGTCGAGGGGACAGGGGGTGGCTACACCTTC
>TRBV6-4|TRBJ1-1|many|NA
CASSDGDNTEAFF
TGTGCCAGCAGTGACGGGGACAACACTGAAGCTTTCTTT
>TRBV6-5|TRBJ2-3|NA|NA
CASTNQPDTQYF
TGTGCCAGCACTAACCAGCCAGATACGCAGTATTTT
>TRBV27|TRBJ2-1|NA|NA
CASRPGQAKGEQFF
TGTGCCAGCCGACCTGGGCAGGCGAAGGGTGAGCAGTTCTTC
>TRBV5-1|TRBJ2-5|few|TRBD1
CASSPSGTGETQYF
TGCGCCAGCAGCCCGTCAGGGACAGGGGAGACCCAGTACTTC
>TRBV27|TRBJ1-4|NA|NA
CASSSNSETFF
TGTGCCAGCAGTTCAAACAGCGAAACTTTTTTT
>TRBV29-1|TRBJ2-2|few|TRBD2
CSVLGLAGATGELFF
TGCAGCGTCCTTGGACTAGCGGGAGCAACCGGGGAGCTGTTTTTT
>TRBV29-1|TRBJ2-7|few|NA
CSVIGASYEQYF
TGCAGCGTTATTGGGGCCTCCTACGAGCAGTACTTC
>TRBV29-1|TRBJ1-1|few|NA
CSVEDGRGNTEAFF
TGCAGCGTTGAAGATGGGAGAGGGAACACTGAAGCTTTCTTT
>TRBV5-6|TRBJ1-1|NA|NA
CASSSWGGNTEAFF
TGTGCCAGCAGCTCGTGGGGAGGGAACACTGAAGCTTTCTTT
>TRBV29-1|TRBJ2-7|NA|TRBD2
CSVVGGSIYEQYF
TGCAGCGTGGTAGGCGGGAGTATCTACGAGCAGTACTTC
>TRBV28|TRBJ1-1|NA|NA
CAISFGTEAFF
TGTGCAATCTCGTTTGGGACTGAAGCTTTCTTT
>TRBV29-1|TRBJ1-4|NA|NA
CSVEGGFAEKLFF
TGCAGCGTTGAAGGCGGTTTCGCCGAAAAACTGTTTTTT
>TRBV19|TRBJ2-2|few|NA
CASSIWVSGELFF
TGTGCCAGTAGTATTTGGGTTTCCGGGGAGCTGTTTTTT
>TRBV23-1|TRBJ2-1|NA|TRBD1
CASSHKGAGYNEQFF
TGCGCCAGCAGTCATAAGGGGGCGGGCTACAATGAGCAGTTCTTC
>TRBV4-1|TRBJ2-5|NA|NA
CASSRGTRPSETQYF
TGCGCCAGCAGCCGCGGGACTCGCCCGTCGGAGACCCAGTACTTC
>TRBV29-1|TRBJ2-2|NA|NA
CSGGTTGELFF
TGCAGCGGGGGAACCACCGGGGAGCTGTTTTTT
>TRBV29-1|TRBJ2-1|NA|NA
CSVEQGHNEQFF
TGCAGCGTTGAACAGGGACACAATGAGCAGTTCTTC
>TRBV9|TRBJ2-6|NA|NA
CASSVFYPAGSGANVLTF
TGTGCCAGCAGCGTGTTTTATCCGGCGGGCTCTGGGGCCAACGTCCTGACTTTC
>TRBV30|TRBJ2-5|NA|NA
CAWREGAETQYF
TGTGCCTGGAGGGAGGGGGCAGAGACCCAGTACTTC
>TRBV29-1|TRBJ1-1|NA|TRBD1
CSVQGGAYTEAFF
TGCAGCGTGCAAGGGGGCGCGTACACTGAAGCTTTCTTT